One and the same sample provided the 25 T cell receptor beta chains below, sequenced in a study of cytomegalovirus exposure and HLA in healthy donors. PCR was performed using 60 Vbeta and 13 Jbeta primers. Data came from immunoSEQ multiplex PCR; TCRdb stores just in-frame clones and leaves some out. The sample yields around 65,000 clones, around 77% seen once. The specimen was PBMCs. Source of these receptors: a woman aged 25 to 39 in good health and CMV-seronegative.

This clone came up once. V usage is TRBV7-8 and J usage is TRBJ2-5; 11 bases are a match to TRBD2. From germline, CDR1 is SGHVS and CDR2 FQNEAQ. The CDR3 runs 15 residues. J was trimmed by 7 bases and V by 4 bases; bases with no gene match: 8. Here the CDR3 DNA reads TGTGCCAGCAGCTCGGGACTAGCGGAGGGGGGGACCCAGTACTTC. This encodes CASSSGLAEGGTQYF.

The CDR3 region has the DNA TGTGCCAGCACCACAACAGGGTATAGCGGGGAGCTGTTTTTT. Translation: CASTTTGYSGELFF. This sequence joins TRBV6-5 and TRBJ2-2, with D tentatively TRBD1 (6 bases). CDR3 size: 14 residues. With 7 bases removed from V and 7 bases from J, the gap between germline ends came to 16 bases. Per germline, CDR1 MNHEY and CDR2 SVGAGI.

The chain combines TRBV6-1 with TRBJ1-2; D is uncertain. CDR1 is MNHNS and CDR2 is SASEGT in the germline V gene. V lost 7 bases, J lost 1 base, and 16 bases lay in between. This CDR3 is 15 amino acids long. DNA of the CDR3: TGTGCCAGCAAGCCCGACATTGGCTTTAACTATGGCTACACCTTC. It encodes CASKPDIGFNYGYTF.

The gene calls are TRBV7-2 and TRBJ2-7; tentative D call: TRBD2 (6 bases). This CDR3 spans 15 amino acids. The germline V gene has CDR1 SGHTA and CDR2 FQGNSA. Trimming took 5 bases from V and 5 from J, leaving 19 bases between them. The CDR3 spells CASSLRLGGLHEQYF. Written as DNA, the CDR3 is TGTGCCAGCAGCCTCCGACTAGGAGGACTCCACGAGCAGTACTTC. The full variable domain, in which reference TRBV7-2 and TRBJ2-7 provide the parts outside the CDR3, is GAGVSQSPSNKVTEKGKDVELRCDPISGHTALYWYRQSLGQGLEFLIYFQGNSAPDKSGLPSDRFSAERTGGSVSTLTIQRTQQEDSAVYLCASSLRLGGLHEQYFGPGTRLTVT.

The chain joins TRBV11-2 to TRBJ1-2; D gene uncertain. CDR1 SGHAT and CDR2 FQNNGV come from the germline V gene. There are 15 residues in the CDR3. V lost 4 bases and J 3 bases, leaving 15 bases between the germline ends. The CDR3 reads CASSSLRGRDYGYTF. DNA of the CDR3: TGTGCCAGCAGCTCCCTCCGTGGTCGGGACTATGGCTACACCTTC.

This clone was found once. The gene calls are TRBV30 and TRBJ2-7; D perhaps matches TRBD1 (6 bases). From germline, CDR1 is GTSNPN and CDR2 SVGIG (reference sequence). The CDR3 runs to 13 residues. With 5 bases removed from V and 3 bases from J, the gap between germline ends came to 14 bases. CDR3 sequence: CAWAQGIGYEQYF. The CDR3 coding sequence is TGTGCCTGGGCGCAGGGGATAGGCTACGAGCAGTACTTC. Complete variable domain (other parts from reference TRBV30 and TRBJ2-7): SQTIHQWPATLVQPVGSPLSLECTVEGTSNPNLYWYRQAAGRGLQLLFYSVGIGQISSEVPQNLSASRPQDRQFILSSKKLLLSDSGFYLCAWAQGIGYEQYFGPGTRLTVT.

This clone was detected a few times. The genes are TRBV7-9 and TRBJ1-5, with D perhaps matching TRBD1 (6 bases). The CDR3 length is 13 residues. Trimming took off 5 bases at V and 7 bases at J, with 12 bases between the two ends. The germline gives CDR1 SEHNR, CDR2 FQNEAQ (reference sequence). The CDR3: CASSREGVQPQHF. CDR3 nucleotide sequence: TGTGCCAGCAGCCGGGAGGGGGTGCAGCCCCAGCATTTT. The full variable domain, its missing parts supplied by reference TRBV7-9 and TRBJ1-5, is DTGVSQNPRHKITKRGQNVTFRCDPISEHNRLYWYRQTLGQGPEFLTYFQNEAQLEKSRLLSDRFSAERPKGSFSTLEIQRTEQGDSAMYLCASSREGVQPQHFGDGTRLSIL.

This rearrangement joins TRBV7-8 to TRBJ2-3, with D uncertain. Germline loops: CDR1 SGHVS, CDR2 FQNEAQ. The V gene lost 3 bases and the J gene lost 6 bases, with 7 bases spanning the gap. CDR3 length equals 12 residues. The CDR3 coding sequence is TGTGCCAGCAGCTTTATGCAGGATACGCAGTATTTT. Its protein product is CASSFMQDTQYF.

Only a few counts were recorded for this clone. This chain uses TRBV10-3 with TRBJ2-3, with a tentative D call TRBD1 (6 bases). Trimming shortened V by 6 bases and J by 0 bases, and 16 bases separated the two germline ends. CDR1 is ENHRY, CDR2 SYGVKD, per germline. The length of the CDR3 is 16 residues. CDR3 protein: CAISGRPGASTDTQYF. In DNA form, the CDR3 reads TGTGCCATCAGCGGCAGGCCAGGGGCTAGCACAGATACGCAGTATTTT.

The chain carries TRBV18 and TRBJ1-2; D gene unclear. The CDR3 is 12 residues long. Germline-derived CDR1 and CDR2 are KGHSH and LQKENI. The V end lost 3 bases, the J end lost 6 bases, and 8 bases lay between the germline ends. Here the CDR3 DNA reads TGTGCCAGCTCACCCTGGCAGGATGGCTACACCTTC. Protein sequence: CASSPWQDGYTF.

This clone was seen a few times. V is TRBV5-1 and J is TRBJ2-5, with 8 bases fitting TRBD1. The length of the CDR3 is 13 residues. The J segment lost 0 bases and the V segment lost 7 bases, leaving 2 bases of the junction unmatched. Germline V gene lookup returns CDR1 SGHRS and CDR2 YFSETQ. The CDR3 loop reads CASRTGNQETQYF. The CDR3 DNA follows: TGCGCCAGCCGGACAGGGAACCAAGAGACCCAGTACTTC.

This clone was seen once. This chain links TRBV7-6 with TRBJ1-1; 7 bases align to TRBD1. Trimming removed 5 bases from V and 3 bases from J; junction bases left unmatched: 3. The CDR3 spans 13 residues. Germline V gene lookup returns CDR1 SGHVS and CDR2 FNYEAQ. This CDR3 reads CASSTQGDTEAFF. CDR3 DNA sequence: TGTGCCAGCAGCACCCAGGGGGACACTGAAGCTTTCTTT. Full variable domain (outside the CDR3, taken from reference TRBV7-6 and TRBJ1-1): GAGVSQSPRYKVTKRGQDVALRCDPISGHVSLYWYRQALGQGPEFLTYFNYEAQQDKSGLPNDRFSAERPEGSISTLTIQRTEQRDSAMYRCASSTQGDTEAFFGQGTRLTVV.

This rearrangement joins TRBV2 to TRBJ2-1, with TRBD1 matching over 7 bases. The V gene end was trimmed by 7 bases and the J gene end by 3 bases; junction bases not matched to a gene: 6. Per the germline V gene, CDR1 is SNHLY and CDR2 is FYNNEI. This CDR3 comprises 14 residues. The CDR3 reads CASTGQDRYNEQFF. CDR3 DNA sequence: TGTGCCAGCACAGGACAGGACCGCTACAATGAGCAGTTCTTC.

This clone showed up just once. The chain combines TRBV30 with TRBJ2-7; 7 bases fit TRBD1. J lost 4 bases, V lost 7 bases, and 4 bases had no gene match. Germline V lookup: CDR1 GTSNPN, CDR2 SVGIG (reference sequence). The CDR3 contains 11 residues. The CDR3 reads CAYHRGYEQYF. The DNA of the CDR3 is TGTGCCTACCACAGGGGTTACGAGCAGTACTTC.

The chain employs TRBV6-5 and TRBJ1-2, with TRBD1 matching 8 bases. The CDR3 loop spans 14 amino acids. Trimming removed 5 bases from V and 7 bases from J; junction bases left unmatched: 9. The germline V gene encodes CDR1 MNHEY and CDR2 SVGAGI. The CDR3 region has the DNA TGTGCCAGCAGTAGAGGACAGGGTGGGTCTGGCTACACCTTC. This gives the protein CASSRGQGGSGYTF.

This sequence joins TRBV6-5 and TRBJ1-2; D uncertain. V lost 4 bases to trimming and J lost 5 bases, with 8 bases between them. The CDR3 length is 12 residues. CDR1 and CDR2 from the germline V gene are MNHEY and SVGAGI. CDR3 sequence: CASSSSQYGYTF. The CDR3 bases are TGTGCCAGCAGTTCCTCCCAGTATGGCTACACCTTC.

V and J are TRBV2 and TRBJ2-4, with 11 nucleotides matching TRBD2. The V gene's germline CDR1 is SNHLY and CDR2 FYNNEI. This CDR3 has 18 residues. J was trimmed by 0 bases and V by 6 bases; bases with no gene match: 10. CDR3 amino acids: CASRDSGRAVLAKNIQYF. As DNA, the CDR3 is TGTGCCAGCAGGGATAGCGGGAGGGCAGTCTTAGCCAAAAACATTCAGTACTTC. The complete variable domain, with remaining parts taken from reference TRBV2 and TRBJ2-4, reads EPEVTQTPSHQVTQMGQEVILRCVPISNHLYFYWYRQILGQKVEFLVSFYNNEISEKSEIFDDQFSVERPDGSNFTLKIRSTKLEDSAMYFCASRDSGRAVLAKNIQYFGAGTRLSVL.

This chain joins TRBV11-2 and TRBJ1-1; D may be TRBD1 (5 bases). From germline, CDR1 is SGHAT and CDR2 FQNNGV. V dropped 4 bases and J dropped 1 base, with 10 bases sitting between them. This CDR3 comprises 14 residues. The chain's CDR3 is CASSYRQGNTEAFF. DNA for the CDR3: TGTGCCAGCAGCTATCGTCAGGGGAACACTGAAGCTTTCTTT.

In the case of this clone: The junction shows a germline mismatch at one end, possibly a read error. The V call is TRBV2, the J call TRBJ2-7; D possibly corresponds to TRBD2 (6 bases). Germline V gene data show CDR1 as SNHLY and CDR2 as FYNNEI. This CDR3 contains 11 residues. The CDR3 region has the DNA TGTGCCAGCAGAAGGGACTCACGAGCGGACTTC. It specifies CASRRDSRADF.

This rearrangement joins TRBV30 to TRBJ1-2, with TRBD1 matching 7 bases. Germline V gene sequence: CDR1 GTSNPN, CDR2 SVGIG (reference sequence). The CDR3 covers 13 residues. Germline trimming cut 0 bases from V and 6 bases from J; bases unmatched to any gene: 4. For the CDR3, the DNA is TGTGCCTGGAGTGTTCTCAGGGGGAATGGCTACACCTTC. Translating it yields CAWSVLRGNGYTF.

The genes are TRBV30 and TRBJ1-2; D remains ambiguous. Germline CDR1 is GTSNPN and CDR2 is SVGIG (reference sequence). V gave up 0 bases and J gave up 14 bases, with 16 bases separating them. The CDR3 totals 12 residues. CDR3 nucleotide sequence: TGTGCCTGGAGTGTGAGCGCCCATAGTGGAACCTTC. It codes for CAWSVSAHSGTF.

The chain joins TRBV27 to TRBJ2-3; a possible D gene is TRBD2 (5 bases). The V end was cut by 4 bases, the J end by 10 bases, with 15 bases between. Germline CDR1 is MNHEY and CDR2 is SMNVEV (reference sequence). This CDR3 region has 13 residues. The CDR3 spells CASSSGVQEAQYF. For the CDR3, the DNA is TGTGCCAGCAGTTCCGGGGTTCAGGAGGCGCAGTATTTT.

This clone was counted a few times. This sequence joins TRBV7-9 and TRBJ2-1; 16 positions agree with TRBD2. There are 17 residues in the CDR3. After removal of 5 bases from V and 7 bases from J, the junction contained 8 bases not matched to a gene. Germline CDR1 and CDR2: SEHNR and FQNEAQ (reference sequence). CDR3 sequence: CASSPRLGLAGGNEQFF. For the CDR3, the DNA is TGTGCCAGCAGCCCCCGCCTGGGACTAGCGGGGGGGAATGAGCAGTTCTTC.

This clone was seen a handful of times. This chain links TRBV28 with TRBJ1-1; D possibly corresponds to TRBD1 (6 bases). This CDR3 comprises 15 residues. The V gene lost 3 bases and the J gene lost 0 bases, with 11 bases spanning the gap. CDR1 is MDHEN and CDR2 is SYDVKM in the germline V gene. This chain's CDR3 is CASSFLDRLNTEAFF. For the CDR3, the DNA is TGTGCCAGCAGTTTCCTTGACAGGCTGAACACTGAAGCTTTCTTT. The variable domain in full, completed from reference TRBV28 and TRBJ1-1, reads DVKVTQSSRYLVKRTGEKVFLECVQDMDHENMFWYRQDPGLGLRLIYFSYDVKMKEKGDIPEGYSVSREKKERFSLILESASTNQTSMYLCASSFLDRLNTEAFFGQGTRLTVV.

The V and J genes are TRBV10-3 and TRBJ1-2, with 9 nucleotides matching TRBD1. Trimming at V came to 4 bases and at J to 8 bases, leaving 8 bases not matched to a gene. Germline CDR1 ENHRY, CDR2 SYGVKD. The CDR3 has 14 amino acids. The CDR3 DNA is TGTGCCATCAGTGCAACTCGGGACAGGGACGGCTACACCTTC. It specifies CAISATRDRDGYTF.